Many counts were recorded for the clone carrying this T cell receptor (beta chain). The antigen is undetermined. Here immunoSEQ multiplex PCR was the method, and the copy in TCRdb shows in-frame clones only, minus some. This table has around 150,000 clones, just under 80% appearing once. Germline assignment: CDR1 SGDLS and CDR2 YYNGEE. This CDR3 comprises 16 residues. V gave up 0 bases and J gave up 3 bases, with 12 bases separating them. Exposure to brentuximab vedotin varied, and each patient had relapsed following autologous stem cell transplantation. These data belong to a study of PD-1 blockade in classical Hodgkin lymphoma. Study-wide points: Later analyses included only patients treated at least 1 year post-ASCT. A significant rise in TCR diversity was seen by C4D1 for CD4+ cells but not for CD8+ cells. Reported baseline diversity: healthy donors highest, relapsed/refractory patients lowest.

The source was peripheral blood mononuclear cells (PBMCs), collected before the second cycle of nivolumab. The TCR was taken from a human donor with classical Hodgkin lymphoma. The chain uses TRBV9 and TRBJ2-2; perhaps TRBD1 as D (5 bases). The CDR3 bases are TGTGCCAGCAGCGTAGTGGGATCAGGGTACACCGGGGAGCTGTTTTTT. As protein: CASSVVGSGYTGELFF.